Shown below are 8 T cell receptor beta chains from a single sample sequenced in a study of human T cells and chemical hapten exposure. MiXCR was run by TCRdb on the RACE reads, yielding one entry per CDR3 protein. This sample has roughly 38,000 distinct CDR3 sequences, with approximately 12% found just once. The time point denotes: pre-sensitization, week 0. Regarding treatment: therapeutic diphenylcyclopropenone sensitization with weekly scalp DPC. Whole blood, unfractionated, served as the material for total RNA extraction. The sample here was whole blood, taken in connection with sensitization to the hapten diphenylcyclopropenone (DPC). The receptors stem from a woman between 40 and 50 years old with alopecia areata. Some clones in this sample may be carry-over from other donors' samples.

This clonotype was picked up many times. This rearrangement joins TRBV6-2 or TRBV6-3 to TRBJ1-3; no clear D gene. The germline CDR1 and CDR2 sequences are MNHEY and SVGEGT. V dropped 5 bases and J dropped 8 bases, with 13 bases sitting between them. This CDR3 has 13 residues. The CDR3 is CASSPRPSYTIYF. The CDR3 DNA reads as TGTGCCAGCAGTCCCCGACCGAGTTACACCATATATTTT.

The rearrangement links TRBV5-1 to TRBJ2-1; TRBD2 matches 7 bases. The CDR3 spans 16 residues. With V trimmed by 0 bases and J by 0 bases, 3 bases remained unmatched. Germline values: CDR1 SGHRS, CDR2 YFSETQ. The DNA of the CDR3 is TGCGCCAGCAGCTTGGGGGGCGGGAGCTCCTACAATGAGCAGTTCTTC. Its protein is CASSLGGGSSYNEQFF.

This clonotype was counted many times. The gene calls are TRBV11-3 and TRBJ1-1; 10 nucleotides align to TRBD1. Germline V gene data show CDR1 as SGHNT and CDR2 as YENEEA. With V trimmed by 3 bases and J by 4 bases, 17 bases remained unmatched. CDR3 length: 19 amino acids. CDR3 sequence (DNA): TGTGCCAGCAGCTTCACCTCCGGGACAGGGGCTTTGATGGCCACTGAAGCTTTCTTT. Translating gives CASSFTSGTGALMATEAFF.

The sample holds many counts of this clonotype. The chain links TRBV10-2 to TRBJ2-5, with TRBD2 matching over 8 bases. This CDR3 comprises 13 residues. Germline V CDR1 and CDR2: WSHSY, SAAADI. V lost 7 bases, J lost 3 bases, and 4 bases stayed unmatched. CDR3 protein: CASTTSGKETQYF. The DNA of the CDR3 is TGCGCCAGCACCACTAGCGGCAAAGAGACCCAGTACTTC.

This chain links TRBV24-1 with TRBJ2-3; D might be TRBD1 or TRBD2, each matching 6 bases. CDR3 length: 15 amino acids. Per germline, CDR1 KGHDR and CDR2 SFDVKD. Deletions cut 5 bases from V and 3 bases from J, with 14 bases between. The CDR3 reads CATSVPRGRTDTQYF. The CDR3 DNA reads TGTGCCACCAGTGTCCCACGGGGGCGTACAGATACGCAGTATTTT.

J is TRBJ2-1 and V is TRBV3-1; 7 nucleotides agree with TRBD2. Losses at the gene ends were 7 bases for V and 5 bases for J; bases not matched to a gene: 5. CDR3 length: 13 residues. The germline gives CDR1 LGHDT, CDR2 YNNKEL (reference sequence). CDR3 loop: CASTASGNNEQFF. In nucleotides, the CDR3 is TGTGCCAGCACGGCTAGCGGAAACAATGAGCAGTTCTTC.

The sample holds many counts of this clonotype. CDR3 DNA: TGTGCCAGTAGTCCCTCCGGGACAGGGGCGGATTTGGAAAAACTGTTTTTT. Its protein is CASSPSGTGADLEKLFF. V usage is TRBV19 and J usage is TRBJ1-4, with 10 bases identical to TRBD1. In germline, CDR1 is LNHDA, CDR2 SQIVND (reference sequence). The CDR3 spans 17 residues. J was trimmed by 8 bases and V by 5 bases; bases with no gene match: 14.

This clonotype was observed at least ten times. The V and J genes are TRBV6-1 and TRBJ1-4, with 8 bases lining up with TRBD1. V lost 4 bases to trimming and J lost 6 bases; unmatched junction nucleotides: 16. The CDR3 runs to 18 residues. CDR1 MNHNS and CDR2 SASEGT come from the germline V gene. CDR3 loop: CASSARTGSSQGYEKLFF. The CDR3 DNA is TGTGCCAGCAGTGCAAGGACAGGGTCTAGCCAGGGTTATGAAAAACTGTTTTTT.